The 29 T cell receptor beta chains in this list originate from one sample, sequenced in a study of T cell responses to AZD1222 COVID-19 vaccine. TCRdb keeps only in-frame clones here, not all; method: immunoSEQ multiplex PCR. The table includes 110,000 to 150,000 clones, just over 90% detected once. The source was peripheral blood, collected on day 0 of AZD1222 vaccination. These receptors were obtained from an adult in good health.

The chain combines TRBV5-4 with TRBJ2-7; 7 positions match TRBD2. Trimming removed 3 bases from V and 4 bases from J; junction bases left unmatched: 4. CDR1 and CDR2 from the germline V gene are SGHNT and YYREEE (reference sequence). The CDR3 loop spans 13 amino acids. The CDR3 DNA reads TGTGCCAGCAGCTCCCCGGGAGGATACGAGCAGTACTTC. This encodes CASSSPGGYEQYF.

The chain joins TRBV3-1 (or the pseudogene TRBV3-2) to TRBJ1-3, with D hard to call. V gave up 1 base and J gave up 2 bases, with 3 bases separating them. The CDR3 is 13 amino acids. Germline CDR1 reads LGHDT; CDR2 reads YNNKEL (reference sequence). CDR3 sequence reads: CASSQGTGNTIYF. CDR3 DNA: TGTGCCAGCAGCCAAGGAACTGGAAACACCATATATTTT.

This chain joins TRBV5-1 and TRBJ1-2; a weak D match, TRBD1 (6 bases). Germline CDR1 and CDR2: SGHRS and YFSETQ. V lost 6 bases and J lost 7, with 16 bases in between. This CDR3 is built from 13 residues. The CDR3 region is CASTIGGGGGYTF. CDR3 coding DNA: TGCGCCAGCACAATTGGGGGGGGCGGTGGCTACACCTTC.

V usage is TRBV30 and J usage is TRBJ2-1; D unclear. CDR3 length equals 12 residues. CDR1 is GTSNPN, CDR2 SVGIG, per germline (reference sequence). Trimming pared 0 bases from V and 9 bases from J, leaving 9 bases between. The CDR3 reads CAWSVLWGEQFF. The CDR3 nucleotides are TGTGCCTGGAGTGTACTGTGGGGTGAGCAGTTCTTC.

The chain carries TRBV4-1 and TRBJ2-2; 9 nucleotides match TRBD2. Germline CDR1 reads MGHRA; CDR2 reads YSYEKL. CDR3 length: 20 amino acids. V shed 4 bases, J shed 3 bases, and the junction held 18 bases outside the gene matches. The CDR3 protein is CASSLGGASGVKGYTGELFF. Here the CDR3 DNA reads TGCGCCAGCAGCCTCGGCGGCGCTAGCGGGGTAAAGGGTTACACCGGGGAGCTGTTTTTT.

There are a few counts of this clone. CDR3 amino acids: CASQLPGYEQYF. CDR3 bases: TGTGCCAGCCAGCTCCCAGGGTACGAGCAGTACTTC. The V and J genes are TRBV7-9 and TRBJ2-7; weak D call: TRBD1 (5 bases). This CDR3 is built from 12 residues. Germline CDR1 reads SEHNR; CDR2 reads FQNEAQ (reference sequence). V lost 8 bases and J 4 bases, leaving 12 bases between the germline ends.

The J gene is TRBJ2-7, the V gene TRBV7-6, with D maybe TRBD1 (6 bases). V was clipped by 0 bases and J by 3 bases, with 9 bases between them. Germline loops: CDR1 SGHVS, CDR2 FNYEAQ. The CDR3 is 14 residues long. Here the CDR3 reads CASSLAPDSYEQYF. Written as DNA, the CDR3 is TGTGCCAGCAGCTTAGCGCCGGACAGCTACGAGCAGTACTTC.

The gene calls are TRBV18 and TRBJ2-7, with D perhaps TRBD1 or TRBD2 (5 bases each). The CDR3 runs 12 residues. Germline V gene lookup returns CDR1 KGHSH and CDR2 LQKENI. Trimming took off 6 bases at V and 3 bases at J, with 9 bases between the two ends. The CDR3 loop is CASSGTSYEQYF. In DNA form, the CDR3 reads TGTGCCAGCTCGGGGACCAGCTACGAGCAGTACTTC. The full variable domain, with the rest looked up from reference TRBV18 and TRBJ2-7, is NAGVMQNPRHLVRRRGQEARLRCSPMKGHSHVYWYRQLPEEGLKFMVYLQKENIIDESGMPKERFSAEFPKEGPSILRIQQVVRGDSAAYFCASSGTSYEQYFGPGTRLTVT.

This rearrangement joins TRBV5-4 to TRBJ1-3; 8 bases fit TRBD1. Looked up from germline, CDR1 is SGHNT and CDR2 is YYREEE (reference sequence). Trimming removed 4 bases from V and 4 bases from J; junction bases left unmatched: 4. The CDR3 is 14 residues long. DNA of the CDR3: TGTGCCAGCAGCGCGGGACAGGTCGGAAACACCATATATTTT. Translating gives CASSAGQVGNTIYF.

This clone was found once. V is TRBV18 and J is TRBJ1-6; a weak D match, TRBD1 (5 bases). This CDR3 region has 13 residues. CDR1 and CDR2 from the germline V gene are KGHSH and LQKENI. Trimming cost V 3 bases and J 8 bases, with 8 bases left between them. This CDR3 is CASSPGGYSPLHF. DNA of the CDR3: TGTGCCAGCTCACCTGGGGGGTATTCACCCCTCCACTTT.

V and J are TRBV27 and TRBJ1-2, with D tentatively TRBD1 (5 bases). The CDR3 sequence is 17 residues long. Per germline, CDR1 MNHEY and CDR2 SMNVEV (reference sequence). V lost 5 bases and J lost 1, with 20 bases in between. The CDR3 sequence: CASSPSPGNSYNYGYTF. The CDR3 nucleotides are TGTGCCAGCAGTCCTTCACCAGGGAATTCCTATAACTATGGCTACACCTTC.

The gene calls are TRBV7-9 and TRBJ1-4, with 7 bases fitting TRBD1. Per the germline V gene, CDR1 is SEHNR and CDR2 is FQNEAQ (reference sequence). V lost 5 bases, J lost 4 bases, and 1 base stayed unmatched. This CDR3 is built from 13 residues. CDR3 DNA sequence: TGTGCCAGCAGCCGGGACAGTAATGAAAAACTGTTTTTT. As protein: CASSRDSNEKLFF.

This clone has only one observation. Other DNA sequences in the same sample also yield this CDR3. The CDR3 nucleotides read TGTGCCAGCAGGAGGTTGACGAACACTGAAGCTTTCTTT. Protein sequence: CASRRLTNTEAFF. The J gene is TRBJ1-1, the V gene TRBV2, with D hard to call. The CDR3 sequence is 13 residues long. Germline assignment: CDR1 SNHLY and CDR2 FYNNEI. V lost 6 bases and J 1 base, leaving 9 bases between the germline ends.

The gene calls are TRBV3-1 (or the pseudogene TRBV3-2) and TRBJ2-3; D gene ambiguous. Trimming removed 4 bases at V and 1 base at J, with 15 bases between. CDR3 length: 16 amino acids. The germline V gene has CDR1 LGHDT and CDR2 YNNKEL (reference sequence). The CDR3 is CASSPADYWRTDTQYF. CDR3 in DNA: TGTGCCAGCAGCCCCGCGGATTACTGGCGCACAGATACGCAGTATTTT.

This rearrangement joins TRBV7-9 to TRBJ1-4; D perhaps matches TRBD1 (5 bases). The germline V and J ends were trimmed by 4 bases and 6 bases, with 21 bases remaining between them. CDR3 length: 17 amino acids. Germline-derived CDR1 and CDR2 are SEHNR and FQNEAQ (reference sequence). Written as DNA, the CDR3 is TGTGCCAGCAGCTCCGGTATGCACACAGGAGCTGATGAAAAACTGTTTTTT. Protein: CASSSGMHTGADEKLFF.

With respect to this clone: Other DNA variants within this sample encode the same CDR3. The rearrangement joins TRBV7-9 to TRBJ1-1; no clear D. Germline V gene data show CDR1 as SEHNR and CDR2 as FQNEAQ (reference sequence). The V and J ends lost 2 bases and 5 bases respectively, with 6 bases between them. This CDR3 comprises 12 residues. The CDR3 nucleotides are TGTGCCAGCAGCTTACGGCGTACTGAAGCTTTCTTT. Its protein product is CASSLRRTEAFF.

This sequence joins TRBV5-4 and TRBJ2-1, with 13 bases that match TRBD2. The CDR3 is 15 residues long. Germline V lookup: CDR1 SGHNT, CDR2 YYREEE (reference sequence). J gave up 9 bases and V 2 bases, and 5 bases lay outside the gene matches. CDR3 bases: TGTGCCAGCAGCTTAGGACTAGCGGGGGTAACTGAGCAGTTCTTC. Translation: CASSLGLAGVTEQFF.

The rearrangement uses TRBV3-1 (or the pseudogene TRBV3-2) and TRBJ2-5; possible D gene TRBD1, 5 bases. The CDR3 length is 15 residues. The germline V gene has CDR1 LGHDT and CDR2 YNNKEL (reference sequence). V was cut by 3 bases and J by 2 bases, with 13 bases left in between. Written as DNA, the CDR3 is TGTGCCAGCAGCCATCAGGGCTCGGCACAAGAGACCCAGTACTTC. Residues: CASSHQGSAQETQYF.

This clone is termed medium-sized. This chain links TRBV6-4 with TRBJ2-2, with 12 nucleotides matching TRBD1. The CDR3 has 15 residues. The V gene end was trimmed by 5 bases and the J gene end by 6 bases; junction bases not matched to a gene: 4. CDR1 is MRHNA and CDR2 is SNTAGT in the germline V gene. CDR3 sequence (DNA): TGTGCCAGCAGTCCGGGACAGGGGGCTGCCGGGGAGCTGTTTTTT. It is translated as CASSPGQGAAGELFF.

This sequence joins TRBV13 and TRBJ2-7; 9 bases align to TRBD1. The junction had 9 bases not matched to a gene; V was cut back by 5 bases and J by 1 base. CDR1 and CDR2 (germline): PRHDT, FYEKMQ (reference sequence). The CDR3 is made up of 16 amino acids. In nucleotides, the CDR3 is TGTGCCAGCAGCGCTACCGGGACAGGGATATCCTACGAGCAGTACTTC. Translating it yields CASSATGTGISYEQYF.

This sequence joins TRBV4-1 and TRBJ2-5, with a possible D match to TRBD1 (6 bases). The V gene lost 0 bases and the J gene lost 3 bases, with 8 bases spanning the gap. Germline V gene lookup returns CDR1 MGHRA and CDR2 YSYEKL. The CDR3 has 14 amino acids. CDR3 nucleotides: TGCGCCAGCAGCCAAGAAAACAGGGAAGAGACCCAGTACTTC. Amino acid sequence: CASSQENREETQYF.

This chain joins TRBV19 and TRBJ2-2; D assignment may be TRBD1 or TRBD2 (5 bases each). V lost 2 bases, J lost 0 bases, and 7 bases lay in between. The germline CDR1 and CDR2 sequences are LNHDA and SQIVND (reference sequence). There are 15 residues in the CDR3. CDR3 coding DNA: TGTGCCAGTAGTATAAGAGGGGCGAACACCGGGGAGCTGTTTTTT. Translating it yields CASSIRGANTGELFF.

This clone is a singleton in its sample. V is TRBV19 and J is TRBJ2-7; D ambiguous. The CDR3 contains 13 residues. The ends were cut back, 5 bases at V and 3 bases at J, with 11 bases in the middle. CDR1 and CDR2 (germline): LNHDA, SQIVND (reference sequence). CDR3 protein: CASSSRIDYEQYF. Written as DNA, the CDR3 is TGTGCCAGTAGTTCAAGAATAGACTACGAGCAGTACTTC.

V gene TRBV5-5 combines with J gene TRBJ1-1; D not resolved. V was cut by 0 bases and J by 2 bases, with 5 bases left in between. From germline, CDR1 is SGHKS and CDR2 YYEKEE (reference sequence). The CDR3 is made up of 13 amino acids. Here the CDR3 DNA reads TGTGCCAGCAGCTTGGTAGACAACACTGAAGCTTTCTTT. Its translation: CASSLVDNTEAFF.

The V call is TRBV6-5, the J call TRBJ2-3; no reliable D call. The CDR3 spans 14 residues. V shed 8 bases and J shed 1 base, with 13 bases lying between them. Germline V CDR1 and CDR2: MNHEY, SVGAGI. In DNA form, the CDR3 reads TGTGCCAGCGATGCCGCCTTGGGCACAGATACGCAGTATTTT. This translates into CASDAALGTDTQYF.

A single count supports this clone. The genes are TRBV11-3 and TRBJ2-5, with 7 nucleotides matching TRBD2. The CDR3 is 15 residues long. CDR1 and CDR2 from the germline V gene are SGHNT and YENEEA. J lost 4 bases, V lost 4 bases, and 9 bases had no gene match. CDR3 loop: CASSSTTSVRETQYF. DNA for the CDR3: TGTGCCAGCAGCTCCACCACTAGCGTTCGAGAGACCCAGTACTTC.

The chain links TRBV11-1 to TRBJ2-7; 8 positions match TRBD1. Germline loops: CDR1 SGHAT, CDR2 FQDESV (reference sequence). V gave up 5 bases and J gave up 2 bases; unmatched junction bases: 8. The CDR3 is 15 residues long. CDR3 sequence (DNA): TGTGCCAGCAGCCCATGGACAGGGCGAACCTACGAGCAGTACTTC. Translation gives CASSPWTGRTYEQYF.

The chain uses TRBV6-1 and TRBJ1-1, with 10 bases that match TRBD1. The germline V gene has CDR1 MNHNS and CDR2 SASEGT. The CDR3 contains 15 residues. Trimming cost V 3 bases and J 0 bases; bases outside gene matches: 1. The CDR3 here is CASSDGTGVNTEAFF. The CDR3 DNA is TGTGCCAGCAGTGATGGGACAGGGGTGAACACTGAAGCTTTCTTT.

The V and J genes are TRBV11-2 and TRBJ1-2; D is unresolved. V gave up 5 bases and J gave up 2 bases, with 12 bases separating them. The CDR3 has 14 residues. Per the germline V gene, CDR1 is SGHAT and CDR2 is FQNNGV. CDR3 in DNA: TGTGCCAGCAGCCTACCCGGGCCCAACTATGGCTACACCTTC. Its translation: CASSLPGPNYGYTF.